The 9 T cell receptor beta chains below were found in one sample sequenced in a study of cytomegalovirus exposure and HLA in healthy donors. The study ran its PCR with 60 Vbeta and 13 Jbeta primers. Clones were read by immunoSEQ multiplex PCR, and TCRdb kept only the in-frame ones, dropping some. Here the sample spans over 120,000 clones, approximately 70% being singletons. Source material: PBMCs. These receptors were taken from a woman aged 60-75 years in good health and CMV-seropositive.

The genes are TRBV28 and TRBJ2-3; TRBD2 matches 7 bases. J gave up 2 bases and V 11 bases, and 16 bases lay outside the gene matches. The CDR3 totals 16 residues. CDR1 and CDR2 from the germline V gene are MDHEN and SYDVKM. CDR3 coding DNA: TGTGCCCTTGGGTTTGCTGCGGGAGAGGCCACAGATACGCAGTATTTT. Amino acid sequence: CALGFAAGEATDTQYF. Combining the CDR3 with reference TRBV28 and TRBJ2-3 gives the whole variable domain DVKVTQSSRYLVKRTGEKVFLECVQDMDHENMFWYRQDPGLGLRLIYFSYDVKMKEKGDIPEGYSVSREKKERFSLILESASTNQTSMYLCALGFAAGEATDTQYFGPGTRLTVL.

The chain joins TRBV5-8 to TRBJ2-2; 9 bases map to TRBD2. The trim removed 0 bases at V and 5 bases at J, leaving 5 bases unmatched. Germline V gene data show CDR1 as SGHTS and CDR2 as YDEGEE. The CDR3 length is 16 residues. The CDR3 reads CASSLAPSGITGELFF. In DNA, the CDR3 is TGTGCCAGCAGCTTGGCCCCTAGCGGGATTACCGGGGAGCTGTTTTTT.

J is TRBJ2-3 and V is TRBV5-1; 10 nucleotides agree with TRBD2. Germline CDR1 is SGHRS and CDR2 is YFSETQ. The trim removed 0 bases at V and 1 base at J, leaving 2 bases unmatched. The CDR3 sequence is 16 residues long. CDR3 nucleotides: TGCGCCAGCAGCTTGGAAGGGACTAGCGGCACAGATACGCAGTATTTT. Encoded protein: CASSLEGTSGTDTQYF.

This clone occurred once. This chain links TRBV5-1 with TRBJ2-7, with TRBD1 identical over 10 bases. With 5 bases clipped from V and 2 bases from J, the junction kept 4 bases outside the gene matches. CDR3 length: 14 residues. Looked up from germline, CDR1 is SGHRS and CDR2 is YFSETQ. The DNA for the CDR3 is TGCGCCAGCAGATACGGGACAGGGGCCTACGAGCAGTACTTC. It is translated as CASRYGTGAYEQYF.

This chain links TRBV28 with TRBJ2-5, with 7 bases fitting TRBD1. Germline V gives CDR1 MDHEN, CDR2 SYDVKM. CDR3 size: 16 residues. The V and J ends lost 1 base and 5 bases, in that order; junction bases with no gene match: 10. The CDR3 nucleotides are TGTGCCAGCAGTTTATACCCCCGGGACAGTCAGGAGACCCAGTACTTC. Protein: CASSLYPRDSQETQYF. Full variable domain (missing parts from reference TRBV28 and TRBJ2-5): DVKVTQSSRYLVKRTGEKVFLECVQDMDHENMFWYRQDPGLGLRLIYFSYDVKMKEKGDIPEGYSVSREKKERFSLILESASTNQTSMYLCASSLYPRDSQETQYFGPGTRLLVL.

This clone was observed a few times. V gene TRBV6-5 combines with J gene TRBJ2-7; possibly TRBD2 for D (6 bases). V dropped 0 bases and J dropped 6 bases, with 12 bases sitting between them. The CDR3 loop spans 14 amino acids. Germline CDR1 and CDR2: MNHEY and SVGAGI. The CDR3 DNA is TGTGCCAGCAGTTACTCCCCGAGGGGAGGCGAGCAGTACTTC. Protein: CASSYSPRGGEQYF.

CDR3 residues: CASSLSAERGRPQYF. CDR3 DNA sequence: TGCGCCAGCAGCCTTTCAGCGGAGAGGGGGAGACCCCAGTACTTC. J is TRBJ2-5 and V is TRBV4-1, with a possible D match to TRBD1 (6 bases). Trimming left V 4 bases short and J 9 bases short, with 21 bases between. Germline assignment: CDR1 MGHRA and CDR2 YSYEKL. There are 15 residues in the CDR3.

This chain joins TRBV7-3 and TRBJ2-1, with 8 bases fitting TRBD2. The CDR3 runs to 11 residues. Unmatched junction bases numbered 3, after V lost 5 bases and J lost 12 bases. Germline V gives CDR1 SGHTA, CDR2 FQGTGA. The CDR3 DNA reads TGTGCCAGCAGCGACGGGAGGGGGCAGTTCTTC. Protein: CASSDGRGQFF. Variable domain in full (rest from reference TRBV7-3 and TRBJ2-1): GAGVSQTPSNKVTEKGKYVELRCDPISGHTALYWYRQSLGQGPEFLIYFQGTGAADDSGLPNDRFFAVRPEGSVSTLKIQRTERGDSAVYLCASSDGRGQFFGPGTRLTVL.

This chain links TRBV2 with TRBJ1-5, with D perhaps matching TRBD1 (6 bases). Trimming took 8 bases from V and 9 from J, leaving 23 bases between them. The germline V gene encodes CDR1 SNHLY and CDR2 FYNNEI. This CDR3 is 15 amino acids long. CDR3 DNA sequence: TGTGCCAGCGAGGCGAGGGGGAGTCAGAAAGGGCCCCAGCATTTT. This encodes CASEARGSQKGPQHF.